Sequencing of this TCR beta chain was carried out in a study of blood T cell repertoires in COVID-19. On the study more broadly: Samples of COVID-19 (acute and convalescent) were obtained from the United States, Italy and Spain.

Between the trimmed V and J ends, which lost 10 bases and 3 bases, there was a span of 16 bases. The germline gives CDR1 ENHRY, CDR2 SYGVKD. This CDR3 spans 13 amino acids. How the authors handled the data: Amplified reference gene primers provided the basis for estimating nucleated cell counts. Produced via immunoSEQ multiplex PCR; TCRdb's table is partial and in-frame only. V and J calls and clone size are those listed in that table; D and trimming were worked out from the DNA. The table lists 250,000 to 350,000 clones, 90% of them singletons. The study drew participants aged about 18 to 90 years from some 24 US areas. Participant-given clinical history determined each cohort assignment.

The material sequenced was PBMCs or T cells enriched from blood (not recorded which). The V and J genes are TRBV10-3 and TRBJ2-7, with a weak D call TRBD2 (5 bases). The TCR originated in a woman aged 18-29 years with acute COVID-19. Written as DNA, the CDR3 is TGTGCCACCGGGGAAGGAAAGCGCTACGAGCAGTACTTC. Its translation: CATGEGKRYEQYF.